This T cell receptor beta chain is drawn from a study of T-cell memory formation after mild COVID-19. On the study more broadly: Clusters were largely donor specific.

Regarding the study as a whole: Nothing showed for sure that second-wave clones peaking on day 37 were SARS-CoV-2 specific.

This CDR3 spans 14 amino acids. Trimming took off 7 bases at V and 3 bases at J, with 16 bases between the two ends. 5'RACE primed from the constant segment yielded TCR alpha and TCR beta cDNA libraries bearing sample barcodes and UMIs. TCRdb called the 5' RACE reads again in MiXCR, with one record for every CDR3 protein. The data hold roughly 550,000 distinct CDR3 sequences, with roughly 22% observed a single time. This clonotype has only a few counts. Its specificity is unknown. The sequenced sample was PBMCs or a T cell subset sorted from them (not recorded which). This clonotype was obtained from an adult woman who had mild COVID-19 (a few samples of this study predate the infection). Cell type and time point are not known. The V gene is TRBV12-3 or TRBV12-4, the J gene TRBJ2-7; D is unresolved. CDR3 nucleotide sequence: TGTGCCAGCAACCTCTGCAGGCCACTCTACGAGCAGTACTTC. It specifies CASNLCRPLYEQYF.